The source of this T cell receptor (beta chain) is a study of T cells in Graves' hyperthyroidism and ophthalmopathy. Study-wide results and limits: Researchers report that a 13 V-J model separated ophthalmopathy from stable hyperthyroidism.

The CDR3 is 20 residues long. Per the germline V gene, CDR1 is MDHEN and CDR2 is SYDVKM. J lost 1 base, V lost 8 bases, and 23 bases had no gene match. With respect to this clonotype: Its antigen remains unidentified.

Researchers amplified the TCR beta CDR3 regions from RNA transcripts. HTBI primers drove first-round RT-PCR of the TCR CDR3. TCRdb re-called the multiplex PCR reads through MiXCR, storing one row per CDR3 protein. The table has roughly 560,000 distinct CDR3 sequences, about 15% seen once. This TCR came from a woman between 40 and 55 years old with Graves' ophthalmopathy. The V gene is TRBV28, the J gene TRBJ2-4; 7 bases match TRBD1. The sample was blood. The CDR3, as DNA: TGTGCCAGCCACACCTGGCCAGGGGGATTTGGCGAGGCGGCCAAAAACATTCAGTACTTC. Protein sequence: CASHTWPGGFGEAAKNIQYF.